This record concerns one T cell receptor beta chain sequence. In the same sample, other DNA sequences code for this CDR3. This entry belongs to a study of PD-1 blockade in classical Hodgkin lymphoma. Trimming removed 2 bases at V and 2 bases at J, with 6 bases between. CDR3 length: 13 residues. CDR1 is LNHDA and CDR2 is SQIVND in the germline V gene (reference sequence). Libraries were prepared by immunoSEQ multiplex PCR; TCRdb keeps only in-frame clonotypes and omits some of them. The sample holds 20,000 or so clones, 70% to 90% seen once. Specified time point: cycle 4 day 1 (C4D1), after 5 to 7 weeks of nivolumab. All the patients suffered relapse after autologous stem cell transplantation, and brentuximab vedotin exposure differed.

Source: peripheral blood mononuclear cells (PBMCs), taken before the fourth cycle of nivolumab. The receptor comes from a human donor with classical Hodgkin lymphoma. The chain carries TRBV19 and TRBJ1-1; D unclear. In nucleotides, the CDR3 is TGTGCCAGTAGTATAACAGCTAACACTGAAGCTTTCTTT. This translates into CASSITANTEAFF.